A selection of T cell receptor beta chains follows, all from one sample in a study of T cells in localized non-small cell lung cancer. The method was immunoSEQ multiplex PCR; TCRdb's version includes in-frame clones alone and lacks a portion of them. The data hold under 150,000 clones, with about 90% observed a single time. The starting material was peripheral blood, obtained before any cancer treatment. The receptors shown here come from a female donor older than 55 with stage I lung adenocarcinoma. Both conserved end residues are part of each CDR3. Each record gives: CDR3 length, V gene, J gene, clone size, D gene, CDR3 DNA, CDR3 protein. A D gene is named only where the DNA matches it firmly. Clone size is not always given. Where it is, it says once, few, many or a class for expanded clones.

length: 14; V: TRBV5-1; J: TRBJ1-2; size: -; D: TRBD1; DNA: TGCGCCAGCGCTCTAACAGGGGACATTGATGGCCACACCTTC; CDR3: CASALTGDIDGHTF
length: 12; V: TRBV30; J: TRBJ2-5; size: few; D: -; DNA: TGTGCCTGGGAAGTGGGCCGAGAGACCCAGTACTTC; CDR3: CAWEVGRETQYF
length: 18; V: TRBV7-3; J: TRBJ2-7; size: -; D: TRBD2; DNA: TGTGCCAGCAGCTTAGACGGCGGGAGGGCCTCCAACTCCTACGAGCAGTACTTC; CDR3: CASSLDGGRASNSYEQYF
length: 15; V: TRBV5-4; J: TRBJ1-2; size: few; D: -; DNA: TGTGCCAGCAGCTTGGGAAACAGGGTCCGGGATGGCTACACCTTC; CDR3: CASSLGNRVRDGYTF
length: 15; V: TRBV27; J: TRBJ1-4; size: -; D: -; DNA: TGTGCCAGCAGTCAAGAGGGTTTAACTAATGAAAAACTGTTTTTT; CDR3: CASSQEGLTNEKLFF
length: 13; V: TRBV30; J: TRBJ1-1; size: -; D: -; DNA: TGTGCCTGGAACTCTGACCCTCCCACTGAAGCTTTCTTT; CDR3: CAWNSDPPTEAFF
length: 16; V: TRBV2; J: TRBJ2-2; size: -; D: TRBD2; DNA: TGTGCTAGCACACGGTCGGGGGAGGGGAACTCCGGGGAGCTGTTTTTT; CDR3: CASTRSGEGNSGELFF
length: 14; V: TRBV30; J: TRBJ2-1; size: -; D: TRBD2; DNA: TGTGCCTGGAGTGTCGGTCAGGGAGGGGATGAGCAGTTCTTC; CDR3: CAWSVGQGGDEQFF
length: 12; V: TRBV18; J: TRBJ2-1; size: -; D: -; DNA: TGTGCCAGCTCACCGCCAGGGGTTGAGCAGTTCTTC; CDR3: CASSPPGVEQFF
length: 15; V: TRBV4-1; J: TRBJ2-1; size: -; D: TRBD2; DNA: TGCGCCAGCAGCCAAGTAACTAGCGGGAGGGATGAGCAGTTCTTC; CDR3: CASSQVTSGRDEQFF
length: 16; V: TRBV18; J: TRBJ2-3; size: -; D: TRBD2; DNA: TGTGCCAGCTCACCGGGACTAGCGGGATTCGCAGATACGCAGTATTTT; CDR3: CASSPGLAGFADTQYF
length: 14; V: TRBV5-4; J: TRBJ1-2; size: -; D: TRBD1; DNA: TGTGCCAGCAGCCCCCGGACAGGGGGCTATGGCTACACCTTC; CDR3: CASSPRTGGYGYTF
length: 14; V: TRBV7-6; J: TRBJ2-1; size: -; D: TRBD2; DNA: TGTGCCAGCAGCCCAGTAGCGGGAGACGGTGAGCAGTTCTTC; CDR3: CASSPVAGDGEQFF
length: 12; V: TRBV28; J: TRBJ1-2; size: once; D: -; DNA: TGTGCCAGCAGTTTACGGAGCTATGGCTACACCTTC; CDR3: CASSLRSYGYTF
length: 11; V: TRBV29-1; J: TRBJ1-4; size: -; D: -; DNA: TGCAGCGTATATGCTAATGAAAAACTGTTTTTT; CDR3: CSVYANEKLFF
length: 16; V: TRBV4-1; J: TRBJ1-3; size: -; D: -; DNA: TGCGCCAGCAGCCAAGAGGCTTCCCAGGGGAGGAACACCATATATTTT; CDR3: CASSQEASQGRNTIYF
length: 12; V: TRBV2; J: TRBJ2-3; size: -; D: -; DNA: TGTGCCAGCAGTGAAGGGACAGCTACGCAGTATTTT; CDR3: CASSEGTATQYF
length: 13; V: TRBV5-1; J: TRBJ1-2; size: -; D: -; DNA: TGCGCCAGCAGCTTGCCCCCAGCGGGTGGCTACACCTTC; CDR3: CASSLPPAGGYTF
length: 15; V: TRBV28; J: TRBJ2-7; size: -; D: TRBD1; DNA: TGTGCCAGCAGTTCCCCCGGGACAGGGGGTGGCGAGCAGTACTTC; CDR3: CASSSPGTGGGEQYF
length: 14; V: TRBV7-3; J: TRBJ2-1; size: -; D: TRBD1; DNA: TGTGCCAGCAGCTTCGACAGGGGTGTCGGTGAGCAGTTCTTC; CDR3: CASSFDRGVGEQFF
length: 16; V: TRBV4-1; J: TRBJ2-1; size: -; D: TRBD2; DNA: TGCGCCAGCAGCCAGACGGGACTAGCATCCTACAATGAGCAGTTCTTC; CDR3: CASSQTGLASYNEQFF
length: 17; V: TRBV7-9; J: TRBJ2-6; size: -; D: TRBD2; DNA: TGTGCCAGCAGCTTACCGGGACTATCCTCTGGGGCCAACGTCCTGACTTTC; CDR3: CASSLPGLSSGANVLTF
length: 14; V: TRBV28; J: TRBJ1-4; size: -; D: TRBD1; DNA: TGTGCCAGCGGTAGACAGGGGGTAAATGAAAAACTGTTTTTT; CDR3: CASGRQGVNEKLFF
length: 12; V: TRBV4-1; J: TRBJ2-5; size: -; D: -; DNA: TGCGCCAGCAGCCAAGGGGGGGAGACCCAGTACTTC; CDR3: CASSQGGETQYF
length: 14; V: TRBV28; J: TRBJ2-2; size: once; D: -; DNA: TGTGCCAGCAGTCTTACAGGGTTGGGCGGGGAGCTGTTTTTT; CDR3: CASSLTGLGGELFF
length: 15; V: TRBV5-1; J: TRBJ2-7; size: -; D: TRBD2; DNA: TGCGCCAGCAGGGTGACTAGCGGGAGCTCCTACGAGCAGTACTTC; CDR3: CASRVTSGSSYEQYF
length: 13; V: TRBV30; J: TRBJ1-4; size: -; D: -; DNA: TGTGCCTGGAAATTACGAAACCGTGAAAAACTGTTTTTT; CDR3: CAWKLRNREKLFF
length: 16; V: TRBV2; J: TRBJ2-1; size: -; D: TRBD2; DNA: TGTGCCAGCACCTCGGGGGGACTAGCGGGAGCAAATGAGCAGTTCTTC; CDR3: CASTSGGLAGANEQFF
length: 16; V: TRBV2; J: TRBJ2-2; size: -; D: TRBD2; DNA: TGTGCCAGCAGCGTGACTAGCGGGAGCTATACCGGGGAGCTGTTTTTT; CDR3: CASSVTSGSYTGELFF
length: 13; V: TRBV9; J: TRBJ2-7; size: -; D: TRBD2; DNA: TGTGCCAGCAGCGCCTCTAGCGGGAGCGAGCAGTACTTC; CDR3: CASSASSGSEQYF
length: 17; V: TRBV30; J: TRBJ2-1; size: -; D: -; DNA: TGTGCCTGGAGTGTAGGGGGGCGGCCCAGCTCCTACAATGAGCAGTTCTTC; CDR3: CAWSVGGRPSSYNEQFF